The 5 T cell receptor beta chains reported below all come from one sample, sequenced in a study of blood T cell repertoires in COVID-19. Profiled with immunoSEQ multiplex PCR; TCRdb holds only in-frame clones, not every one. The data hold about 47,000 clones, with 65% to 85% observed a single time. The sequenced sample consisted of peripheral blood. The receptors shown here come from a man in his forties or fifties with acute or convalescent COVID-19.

CDR3 sequence (DNA): TGTGCCAGAAGCTTTGCGCGGGAGTTCTGCGAGCAGTACTTC. Its protein is CARSFAREFCEQYF. This chain uses TRBV5-3 with TRBJ2-7; 7 bases are a match to TRBD2. TRBV5-3 is reported as an ORF; its role is uncertain. Trimming removed 2 bases from V and 6 bases from J; junction bases left unmatched: 8. The CDR3 runs to 14 residues.

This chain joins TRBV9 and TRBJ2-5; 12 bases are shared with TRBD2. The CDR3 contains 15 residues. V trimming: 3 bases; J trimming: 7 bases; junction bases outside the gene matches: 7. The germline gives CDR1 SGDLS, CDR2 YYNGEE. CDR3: CASSERLAGEGTQYF. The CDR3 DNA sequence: TGTGCCAGCAGCGAAAGACTAGCGGGAGAGGGGACCCAGTACTTC.

CDR3: CASSEAGGRKNQPQHF. The CDR3 DNA reads as TGTGCCAGCAGTGAAGCGGGAGGACGTAAGAATCAGCCCCAGCATTTT. The rearrangement uses TRBV6-1 and TRBJ1-5; the D is unclear. CDR1 and CDR2 from the germline V gene are MNHNS and SASEGT. The CDR3 consists of 16 residues. Trimming cost V 0 bases and J 4 bases, with 13 bases left between them.

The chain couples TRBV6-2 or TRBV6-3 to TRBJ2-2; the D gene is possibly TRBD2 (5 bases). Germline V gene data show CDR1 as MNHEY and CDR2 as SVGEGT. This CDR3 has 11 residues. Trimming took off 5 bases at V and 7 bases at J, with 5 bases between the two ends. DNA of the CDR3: TGTGCCAGCAGTCGGGGCGGGGAGCTGTTTTTT. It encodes CASSRGGELFF.

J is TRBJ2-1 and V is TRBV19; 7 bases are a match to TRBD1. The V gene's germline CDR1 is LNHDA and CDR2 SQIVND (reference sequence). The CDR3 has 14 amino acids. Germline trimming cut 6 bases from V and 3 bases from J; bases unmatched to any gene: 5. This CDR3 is CASRLQGVYNEQFF. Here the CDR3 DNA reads TGTGCCAGTAGGTTGCAGGGGGTCTACAATGAGCAGTTCTTC.